Sequencing of this T cell receptor (beta chain) was carried out in a study of graft-versus-host responses after intestinal transplantation. The table came from immunoSEQ multiplex PCR; TCRdb's copy has only in-frame clones and leaves some out. The sample contains some 130,000 clones, approximately 95% of which appear only once. Note on this clone: Its antigen is as yet unknown.

The CDR3 is 12 amino acids. CDR1 is ENHRY, CDR2 SYGVKD, per germline. Trimming removed 6 bases from V and 4 bases from J, with 10 bases in between. V is TRBV10-3 and J is TRBJ2-7; D ambiguous. The TCR comes from a human donor who received an intestinal transplant. Specimen: unstimulated CD8+ T cells sorted from spleen or lymph node cells, collected before intestinal transplant. The CDR3 spells CAIRTVGYEQYF. CDR3 in DNA: TGTGCCATCAGGACGGTCGGTTACGAGCAGTACTTC.